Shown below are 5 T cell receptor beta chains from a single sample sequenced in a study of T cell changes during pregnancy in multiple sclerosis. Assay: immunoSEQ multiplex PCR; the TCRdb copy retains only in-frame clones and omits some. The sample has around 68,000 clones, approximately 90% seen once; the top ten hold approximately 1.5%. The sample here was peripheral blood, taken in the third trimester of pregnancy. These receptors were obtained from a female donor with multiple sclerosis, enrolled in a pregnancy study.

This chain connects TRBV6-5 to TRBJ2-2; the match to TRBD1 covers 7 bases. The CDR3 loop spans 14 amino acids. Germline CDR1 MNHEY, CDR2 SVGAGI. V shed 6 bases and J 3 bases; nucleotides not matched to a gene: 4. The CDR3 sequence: CASRDRAYTGELFF. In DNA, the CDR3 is TGTGCCAGCAGAGACAGGGCCTACACCGGGGAGCTGTTTTTT.

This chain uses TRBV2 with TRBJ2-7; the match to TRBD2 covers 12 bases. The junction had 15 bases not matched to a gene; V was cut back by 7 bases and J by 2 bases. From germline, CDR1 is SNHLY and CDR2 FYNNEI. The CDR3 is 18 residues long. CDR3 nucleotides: TGTGCCAGCACTCCCCGACTAGCGGGAGTGATGCCGCCCTACGAGCAGTACTTC. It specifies CASTPRLAGVMPPYEQYF.

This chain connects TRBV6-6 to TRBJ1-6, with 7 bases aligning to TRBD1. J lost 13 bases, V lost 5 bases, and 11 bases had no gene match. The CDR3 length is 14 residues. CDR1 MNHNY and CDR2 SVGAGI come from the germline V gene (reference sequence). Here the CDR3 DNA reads TGTGCCAGCAGTCACGGGACAGAAGGAACGCCCCTCCACTTT. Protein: CASSHGTEGTPLHF.

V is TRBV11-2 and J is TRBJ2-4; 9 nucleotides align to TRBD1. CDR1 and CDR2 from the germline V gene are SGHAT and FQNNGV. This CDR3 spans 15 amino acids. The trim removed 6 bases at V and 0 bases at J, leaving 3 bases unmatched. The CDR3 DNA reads TGTGCCAGCAGACGGACAGGGGAAGCCAAAAACATTCAGTACTTC. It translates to CASRRTGEAKNIQYF.

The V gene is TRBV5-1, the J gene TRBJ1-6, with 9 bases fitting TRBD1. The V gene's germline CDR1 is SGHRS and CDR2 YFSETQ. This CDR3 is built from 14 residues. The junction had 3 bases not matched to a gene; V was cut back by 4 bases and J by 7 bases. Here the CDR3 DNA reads TGCGCCAGCAGCCGGGACAGGGCGAATTCACCCCTCCACTTT. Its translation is CASSRDRANSPLHF.